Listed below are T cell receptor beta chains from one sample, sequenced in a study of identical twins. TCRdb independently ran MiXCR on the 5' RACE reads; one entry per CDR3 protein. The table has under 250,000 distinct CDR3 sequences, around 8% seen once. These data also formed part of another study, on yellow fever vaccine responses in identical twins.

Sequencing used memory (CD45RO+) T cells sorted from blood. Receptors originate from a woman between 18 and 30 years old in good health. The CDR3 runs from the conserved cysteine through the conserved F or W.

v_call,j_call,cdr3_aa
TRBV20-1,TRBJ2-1,CSARLSGPPRNEQFF
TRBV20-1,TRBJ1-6,CSAGGTASWDSPLHF
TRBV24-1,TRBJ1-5,CATSDPTGGQPQHF
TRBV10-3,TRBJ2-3,CAISVTDPSTDTQYF
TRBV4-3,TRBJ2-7,CASSQDLATDSYEQYF
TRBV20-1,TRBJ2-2,CSALRLGLVPSGELFF
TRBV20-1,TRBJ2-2,CSASVTGELFF
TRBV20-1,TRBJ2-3,CSAYPGQASGTQYF
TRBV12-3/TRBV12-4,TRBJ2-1,CASSLQRGARNEQFF
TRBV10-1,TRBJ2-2,CASSELRTGELFF
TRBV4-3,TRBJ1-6,CASSQGDSGGNSPLHF
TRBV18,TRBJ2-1,CASSPEAGFEQFF
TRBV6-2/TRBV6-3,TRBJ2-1,CASSPRYEQFF
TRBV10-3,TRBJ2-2,CAISSRKNTGELFF
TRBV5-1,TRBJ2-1,CASSLLAGTYNEQFF
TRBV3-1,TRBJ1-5,CASSHSYSNQPQHF
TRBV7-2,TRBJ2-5,CASRLRQETQYF
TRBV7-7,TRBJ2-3,CASSSEPGITQYF
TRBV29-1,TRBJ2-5,CSVAGAGGVETQYF
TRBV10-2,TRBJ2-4,CASSESPGLVGKNIQYF
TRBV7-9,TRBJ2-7,CASRADRGRIYEQYF
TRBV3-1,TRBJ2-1,CASSQARGLGEEQFF
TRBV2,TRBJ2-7,CASSENGPAYEQYF
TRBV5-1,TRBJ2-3,CASSLVTGPTQYF
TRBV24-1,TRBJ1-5,CATSDRPRGQGENQPQHF
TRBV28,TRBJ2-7,CASAGPYEQYF
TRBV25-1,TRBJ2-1,CASSDPSKGEQFF
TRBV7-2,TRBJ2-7,CASSSTGGANYEQYF
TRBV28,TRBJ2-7,CASSPGDKQYF
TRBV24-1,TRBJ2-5,CATSGRGGARETQYF
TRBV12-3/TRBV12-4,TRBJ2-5,CASKKVAGQETQYF
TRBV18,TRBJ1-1,CASSPLATGMNTEAFF
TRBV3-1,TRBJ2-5,CASSQADIPGTQYF
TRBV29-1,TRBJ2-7,CSVDGQGTYEQYF
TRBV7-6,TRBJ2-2,CASSLDLGELFF
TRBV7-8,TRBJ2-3,CASSRRGTSGSTDTQYF
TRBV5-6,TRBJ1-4,CASSWGTGLNEKLFF
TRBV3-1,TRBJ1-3,CASSQVIDWAGNTIYF